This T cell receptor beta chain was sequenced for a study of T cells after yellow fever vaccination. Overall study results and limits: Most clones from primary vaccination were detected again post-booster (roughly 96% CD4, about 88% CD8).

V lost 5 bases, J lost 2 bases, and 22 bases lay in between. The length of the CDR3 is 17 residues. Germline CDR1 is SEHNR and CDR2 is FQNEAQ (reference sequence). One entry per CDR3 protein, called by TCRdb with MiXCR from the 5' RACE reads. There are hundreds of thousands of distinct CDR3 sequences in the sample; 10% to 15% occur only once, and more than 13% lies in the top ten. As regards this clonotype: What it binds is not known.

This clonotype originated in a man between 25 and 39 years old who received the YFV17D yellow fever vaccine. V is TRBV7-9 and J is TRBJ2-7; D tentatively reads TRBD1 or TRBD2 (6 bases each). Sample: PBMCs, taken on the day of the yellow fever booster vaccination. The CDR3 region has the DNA TGTGCCAGCAGCCAGCAGGGGCCGGGACTCTGGACCTACGAGCAGTACTTC. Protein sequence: CASSQQGPGLWTYEQYF. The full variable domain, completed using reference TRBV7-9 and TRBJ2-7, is DTGVSQNPRHKITKRGQNVTFRCDPISEHNRLYWYRQTLGQGPEFLTYFQNEAQLEKSRLLSDRFSAERPKGSFSTLEIQRTEQGDSAMYLCASSQQGPGLWTYEQYFGPGTRLTVT.